This passage covers 2 T cell receptor beta chains from one sample sequenced in a study of identical twins (dated by TCRdb to about 2016). Library method: 5' RACE. Sequencer: Illumina HiSeq 2000. TCRdb handled the public reads itself, with Q25 trimming in fastp and clone calling in MiXCR, and kept productive beta chains. Rows merge per CDR3 protein into single entries with the most common DNA and genes. This sample is represented by some 500,000 distinct CDR3 sequences; 20% to 25% of them were singletons. Jointly, the top ten make up around 0.9% of the sample. These sequences were also reported in another study, on T cells expressing NK-cell markers.

What was sequenced was CD4+ T cells sorted from blood. These receptors came from a young woman in good health.

This clonotype turned up a few times. The chain couples TRBV9 to TRBJ1-2; no clear D gene. This CDR3 spans 14 amino acids. Germline V gene sequence: CDR1 SGDLS, CDR2 YYNGEE. V was trimmed by 4 bases and J by 8 bases, leaving 18 bases between them. CDR3 coding DNA: TGTGCCAGCAGCCCTCAAGTTGAAATGAGCGGCTACACCTTC. Translating gives CASSPQVEMSGYTF.

V is TRBV20-1 and J is TRBJ2-7; tentatively, D is TRBD1 (5 bases). CDR1 is DFQATT and CDR2 is SNEGSKA in the germline V gene (reference sequence). Trimming took 6 bases from V and 7 from J, leaving 16 bases between them. This CDR3 contains 12 residues. The CDR3 DNA follows: TGCAGTGCGAGTAGACAGTCTGGGGAGCAGTACTTC. Its protein is CSASRQSGEQYF.